The source of this TCR beta chain is a study of graft-versus-host responses after intestinal transplantation. Study overall: Multivisceral, liver-intestinal, or isolated intestinal transplants were performed in recipients. Study findings and constraints: Early post-transplant HvG declines showed an association with peak circulating GvH clone levels.

Produced via immunoSEQ multiplex PCR; TCRdb's table is partial and in-frame only. The table lists 28,000 or so clones, roughly 83% of them singletons, with more than 15% in the top ten. Notes on this clone: The target antigen is unknown.

Per the germline V gene, CDR1 is SGHNT and CDR2 is YYREEE (reference sequence). V dropped 0 bases and J dropped 5 bases, with 20 bases sitting between them. The CDR3 is 18 amino acids. This TCR was recovered from a human donor who received an intestinal transplant. Sequenced material: unstimulated CD8+ T cells sorted from spleen or lymph node cells, taken before intestinal transplant. V usage is TRBV5-4 and J usage is TRBJ2-2, with D possibly matching TRBD1 (6 bases). As DNA, the CDR3 is TGTGCCAGCAGCTTGGCCTTGGGACAAGGAGTTTGGACCGGGGAGCTGTTTTTT. Amino acids: CASSLALGQGVWTGELFF.